Each of the 19 T cell receptor beta chains below was sequenced from the same sample in a study of radiation and T cells in renal cell carcinoma. Sequenced by immunoSEQ multiplex PCR; TCRdb stores in-frame clones only, minus some. The sample lists some 75,000 clones, roughly 82% occurring once. Time point: blood 2 weeks post-SBRT. The sample's treatment: 15 Gy SBRT to primary tumor, nephrectomy 4 weeks later. The starting material was blood, obtained from a patient whose treatment included radiotherapy and nephrectomy. These receptor sequences come from a man in his sixties with renal cell carcinoma.

This chain joins TRBV7-7 and TRBJ2-3; D remains ambiguous. The germline V and J ends were trimmed by 2 bases and 2 bases, with 8 bases remaining between them. The germline V gene encodes CDR1 SSHAT and CDR2 FNYEAQ (reference sequence). CDR3 length: 14 amino acids. Here the CDR3 DNA reads TGTGCCAGCAGCTTAAGCCAGAACACAGATACGCAGTATTTT. Translated: CASSLSQNTDTQYF.

This clone was seen only a few times. This chain uses TRBV7-2 with TRBJ2-5; a possible D gene is TRBD2 (6 bases). Germline loops: CDR1 SGHTA, CDR2 FQGNSA. This CDR3 contains 14 residues. V was shortened by 3 bases and J by 2 bases, with 10 bases between the two germline ends. This CDR3 is CASSFGGGQETQYF. In DNA form, the CDR3 reads TGTGCCAGCAGCTTCGGGGGAGGACAAGAGACCCAGTACTTC.

This clone was detected once. CDR3 protein: CASSLARAGEETQYF. The CDR3 DNA reads as TGTGCCAGCAGCTTGGCCCGGGCAGGGGAAGAGACCCAGTACTTC. This chain connects TRBV5-8 to TRBJ2-5, with D maybe TRBD1 (6 bases). This CDR3 comprises 15 residues. The V and J ends lost 0 bases and 3 bases respectively, with 12 bases between them. Germline V CDR1 and CDR2: SGHTS, YDEGEE. Filled out from reference TRBV5-8 and TRBJ2-5, the complete variable domain reads EAGVTQSPTHLIKTRGQQATLRCSPISGHTSVYWYQQALGLGLQFLLWYDEGEERNRGNFPPRFSGRQFPNYSSELNVNALELEDSALYLCASSLARAGEETQYFGPGTRLLVL.

The CDR3 DNA sequence: TGCGCCAGCAGCTTGGCTCCCACCGGGACAGGGGACTATGGCTACACCTTC. The encoded protein is CASSLAPTGTGDYGYTF. The chain has TRBV5-1 and TRBJ1-2; TRBD1 matches 10 bases. J was trimmed by 3 bases and V by 0 bases; bases with no gene match: 8. CDR1 and CDR2 from the germline V gene are SGHRS and YFSETQ. The CDR3 has 17 amino acids.

This clone has only a few counts. The V call is TRBV14, the J call TRBJ1-2; possible D gene TRBD1, 6 bases. Deletions cut 5 bases from V and 8 bases from J, with 18 bases between. This CDR3 spans 14 amino acids. Germline lookup yields CDR1 SGHDN and CDR2 FVKESK. CDR3 loop: CASSGRTVLGGYTF. Written as DNA, the CDR3 is TGTGCCAGCAGCGGGAGGACAGTCCTGGGGGGCTACACCTTC.

Here the CDR3 DNA reads TGTGCCAGCAGCGTAAGAGGAGGGTGGGGAAACATTCAGTACTTC. It is translated as CASSVRGGWGNIQYF. The chain is built from TRBV9 and TRBJ2-4; possible D gene TRBD2, 6 bases. The ends were cut back, 1 base at V and 6 bases at J, with 14 bases in the middle. From germline, CDR1 is SGDLS and CDR2 YYNGEE. The CDR3 loop spans 15 amino acids.

This chain connects TRBV29-1 to TRBJ2-3, with D perhaps matching TRBD1 (7 bases). Trimming pared 3 bases from V and 5 bases from J, leaving 18 bases between. The germline gives CDR1 SQVTM, CDR2 ANQGSEA. The CDR3 contains 15 residues. The CDR3 DNA reads TGCAGCGTTGATAGACAGGGAGGCAGGAGAGATACGCAGTATTTT. Amino acid sequence: CSVDRQGGRRDTQYF.

The J gene is TRBJ1-1, the V gene TRBV27; D perhaps matches TRBD1 (6 bases). The CDR3 is 13 residues long. The germline gives CDR1 MNHEY, CDR2 SMNVEV (reference sequence). Trimming stripped 2 bases from V and 6 bases from J, with 10 bases between. This CDR3 is CASSLRGLAEAFF. As DNA, the CDR3 is TGTGCCAGCAGTTTACGGGGGCTGGCTGAAGCTTTCTTT.

This clone showed up just once. The chain couples TRBV6-1 to TRBJ1-1; D unclear. Germline V CDR1 and CDR2: MNHNS, SASEGT. The CDR3 spans 15 residues. Trimming removed 1 base at V and 3 bases at J, with 12 bases between. CDR3 region: CASSEEPRSHTEAFF. In nucleotides, the CDR3 is TGTGCCAGCAGTGAAGAACCGCGAAGTCACACTGAAGCTTTCTTT.

The table lists this clone with a count of one. V and J are TRBV7-8 and TRBJ2-5; TRBD2 aligns across 14 bases. The germline V gene has CDR1 SGHVS and CDR2 FQNEAQ. V lost 5 bases and J lost 5; bases outside the gene matches: 7. The CDR3 extends over 16 amino acids. CDR3 coding DNA: TGTGCCAGCAGCCTCCGTCGACTAGCGGGAGGGGAGACCCAGTACTTC. As protein: CASSLRRLAGGETQYF.

This chain uses TRBV2 with TRBJ2-7; D perhaps matches TRBD2 (6 bases). The CDR3 extends over 15 amino acids. The V end lost 2 bases, the J end lost 0 bases, and 11 bases lay between the germline ends. Germline values: CDR1 SNHLY, CDR2 FYNNEI. CDR3 nucleotide sequence: TGTGCCAGCAGTGAACGGGGCGGGGTCTCCTACGAGCAGTACTTC. This sequence encodes CASSERGGVSYEQYF.

The chain has TRBV5-5 and TRBJ2-7, with D maybe TRBD1 (6 bases). The CDR3 covers 14 residues. Trimming took off 4 bases at V and 1 base at J, with 12 bases between the two ends. The V gene's germline CDR1 is SGHKS and CDR2 YYEKEE (reference sequence). CDR3 nucleotide sequence: TGTGCCAGCAGCCTCCGGGACATTTCCTACGAGCAGTACTTC. Protein sequence: CASSLRDISYEQYF. The full variable domain, in which reference TRBV5-5 and TRBJ2-7 provide the parts outside the CDR3, is DAGVTQSPTHLIKTRGQQVTLRCSPISGHKSVSWYQQVLGQGPQFIFQYYEKEERGRGNFPDRFSARQFPNYSSELNVNALLLGDSALYLCASSLRDISYEQYFGPGTRLTVT.

V usage is TRBV4-1 and J usage is TRBJ2-2; D remains ambiguous. Germline-derived CDR1 and CDR2 are MGHRA and YSYEKL. The CDR3 is 17 residues long. The V gene lost 3 bases and the J gene lost 0 bases, with 14 bases spanning the gap. This CDR3 reads CASSHEKDAANTGELFF. In nucleotides, the CDR3 is TGCGCCAGCAGCCACGAGAAAGACGCTGCGAACACCGGGGAGCTGTTTTTT.

The chain is built from TRBV28 and TRBJ2-7, with D perhaps TRBD1 (5 bases). CDR1 and CDR2 from the germline V gene are MDHEN and SYDVKM. The V end lost 2 bases, the J end lost 4 bases, and 12 bases lay between the germline ends. This CDR3 region has 14 residues. The CDR3 loop is CASSLQGRRYEQYF. The CDR3 DNA reads TGTGCCAGCAGTTTACAGGGAAGACGGTACGAGCAGTACTTC.

The chain has TRBV25-1 and TRBJ1-3; D possibly corresponds to TRBD1 (5 bases). The CDR3 runs to 15 residues. The germline V gene encodes CDR1 MGHDK and CDR2 SYGVNS. Trimming pared 4 bases from V and 2 bases from J, leaving 12 bases between. The CDR3 loop is CASSGAGNPGNTIYF. DNA for the CDR3: TGTGCCAGCAGTGGCGCAGGGAACCCTGGAAACACCATATATTTT. Filled out from reference TRBV25-1 and TRBJ1-3, the complete variable domain reads EADIYQTPRYLVIGTGKKITLECSQTMGHDKMYWYQQDPGMELHLIHYSYGVNSTEKGDLSSESTVSRIRTEHFPLTLESARPSHTSQYLCASSGAGNPGNTIYFGEGSWLTVV.

The J gene is TRBJ2-1, the V gene TRBV5-4, with a tentative D call TRBD2 (6 bases). CDR1 SGHNT and CDR2 YYREEE come from the germline V gene (reference sequence). The CDR3 is made up of 15 amino acids. With 6 bases removed from V and 5 bases from J, the gap between germline ends came to 18 bases. The CDR3 loop is CASTLFGGTHNEQFF. CDR3 nucleotide sequence: TGTGCCAGCACCTTATTCGGCGGGACTCACAATGAGCAGTTCTTC. Full variable domain (rest looked up from reference TRBV5-4 and TRBJ2-1): ETGVTQSPTHLIKTRGQQVTLRCSSQSGHNTVSWYQQALGQGPQFIFQYYREEENGRGNFPPRFSGLQFPNYSSELNVNALELDDSALYLCASTLFGGTHNEQFFGPGTRLTVL.

The gene calls are TRBV7-9 and TRBJ1-2; TRBD1 might be the D (5 bases). Germline lookup yields CDR1 SEHNR and CDR2 FQNEAQ (reference sequence). This CDR3 has 15 amino acids. Trimming cost V 1 base and J 8 bases, with 17 bases left between them. CDR3 sequence (DNA): TGTGCCAGCAGCTTAGGATTCGGGCAGGGCGAAGGCTACACCTTC. Its translation is CASSLGFGQGEGYTF.

The sample holds a few counts of this clone. The chain couples TRBV4-2 to TRBJ2-2; D unresolved. Germline CDR1 and CDR2: LGHNA and YNFKEQ. V lost 8 bases, J lost 5 bases, and 18 bases lay in between. The CDR3 contains 15 residues. CDR3 in amino acids: CASREVSMDTGELFF. CDR3 nucleotides: TGTGCCAGCCGCGAGGTTTCAATGGATACCGGGGAGCTGTTTTTT.

This clone was seen only once. The chain has TRBV4-2 and TRBJ2-1, with 10 bases lining up with TRBD2. Trimming at V came to 8 bases and at J to 6 bases, leaving 7 bases not matched to a gene. Germline CDR1 is LGHNA and CDR2 is YNFKEQ. CDR3 length: 14 amino acids. DNA of the CDR3: TGTGCCAGCGAGGAGACTAGCGGGCTCAATGAGCAGTTCTTC. Translation gives CASEETSGLNEQFF.